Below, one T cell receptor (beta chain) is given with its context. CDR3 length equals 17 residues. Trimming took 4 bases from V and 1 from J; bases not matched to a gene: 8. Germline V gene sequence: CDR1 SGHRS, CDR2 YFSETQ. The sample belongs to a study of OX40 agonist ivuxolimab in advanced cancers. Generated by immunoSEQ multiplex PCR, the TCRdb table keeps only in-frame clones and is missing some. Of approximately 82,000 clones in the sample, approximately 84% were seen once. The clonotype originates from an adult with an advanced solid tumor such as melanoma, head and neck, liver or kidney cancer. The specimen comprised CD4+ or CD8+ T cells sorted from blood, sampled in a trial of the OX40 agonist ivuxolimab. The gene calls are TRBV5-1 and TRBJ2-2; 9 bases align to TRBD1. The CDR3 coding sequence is TGCGCCAGCAGCGTACTAATGACAGGGGGGAACACCGGGGAGCTGTTTTTT. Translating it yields CASSVLMTGGNTGELFF.